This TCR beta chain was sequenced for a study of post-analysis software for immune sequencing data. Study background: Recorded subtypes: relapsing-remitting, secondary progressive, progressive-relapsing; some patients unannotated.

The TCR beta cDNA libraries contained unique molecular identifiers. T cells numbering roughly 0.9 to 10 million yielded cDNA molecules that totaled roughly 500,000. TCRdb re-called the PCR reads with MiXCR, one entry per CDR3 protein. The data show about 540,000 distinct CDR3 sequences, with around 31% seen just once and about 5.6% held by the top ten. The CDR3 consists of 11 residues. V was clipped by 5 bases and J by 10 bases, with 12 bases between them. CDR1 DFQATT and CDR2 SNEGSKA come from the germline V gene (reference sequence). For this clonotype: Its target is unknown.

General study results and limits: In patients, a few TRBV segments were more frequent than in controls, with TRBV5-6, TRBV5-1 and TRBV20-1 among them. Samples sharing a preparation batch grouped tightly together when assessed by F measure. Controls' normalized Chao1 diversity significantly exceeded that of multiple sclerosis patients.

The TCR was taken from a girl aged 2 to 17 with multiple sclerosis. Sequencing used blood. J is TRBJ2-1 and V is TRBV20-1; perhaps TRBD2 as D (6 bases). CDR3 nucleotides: TGCAGTGCTTTCCCTAGCGACGAGCAGTTCTTC. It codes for CSAFPSDEQFF.